This TCR beta chain was captured in a study of spatial heterogeneity in lung cancer. This clonotype was detected ten times or more. Its matching antigen is unknown. As for time point: sample taken at primary tumor resection. Donors were about 70 untreated early-stage non-small cell lung cancer patients. Whole RNA obtained from tumor, nontumor lung or frozen PBMC underwent sequencing without sorting. Carried by each TCR cDNA molecule was a unique molecular identifier. One entry per CDR3 protein results from TCRdb running MiXCR on the 5' RACE reads. The sample yields approximately 10,000 distinct CDR3 sequences, around 6.6% seen once. General observations from the study: The study found that expanded intratumoral alpha and beta TCR counts tracked tumor mutation counts.

The V end was cut by 4 bases, the J end by 3 bases, with 22 bases between. CDR3 size: 17 residues. The sample consisted of lung tumor tissue, taken at surgery. The V and J genes are TRBV23-1 and TRBJ2-7; no firm D call. TRBV23-1 is annotated as an ORF whose role is uncertain. This receptor was identified in a male donor with early-stage non-small cell lung cancer. CDR3: CASSLSLSHGPHYEQYF. In DNA form, the CDR3 reads TGCGCCAGCAGTCTTTCCCTGAGTCACGGCCCCCACTACGAGCAGTACTTC.